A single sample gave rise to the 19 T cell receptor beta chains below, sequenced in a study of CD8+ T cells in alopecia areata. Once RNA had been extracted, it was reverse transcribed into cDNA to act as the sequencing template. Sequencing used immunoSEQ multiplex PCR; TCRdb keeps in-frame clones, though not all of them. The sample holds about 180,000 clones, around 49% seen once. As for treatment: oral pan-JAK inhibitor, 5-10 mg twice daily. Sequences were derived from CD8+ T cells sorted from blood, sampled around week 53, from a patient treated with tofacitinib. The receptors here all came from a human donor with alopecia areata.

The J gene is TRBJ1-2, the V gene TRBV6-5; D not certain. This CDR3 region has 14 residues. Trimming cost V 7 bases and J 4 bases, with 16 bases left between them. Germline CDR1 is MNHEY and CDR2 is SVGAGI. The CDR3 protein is CASTIGGSGYGYTF. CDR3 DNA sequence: TGTGCCAGCACTATAGGTGGCTCGGGCTATGGCTACACCTTC.

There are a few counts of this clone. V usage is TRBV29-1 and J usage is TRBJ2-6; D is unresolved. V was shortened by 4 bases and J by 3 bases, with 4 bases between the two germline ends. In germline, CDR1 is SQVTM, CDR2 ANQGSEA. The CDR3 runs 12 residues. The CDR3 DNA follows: TGCAGCGTTGTTGGTGGGGCCAACGTCCTGACTTTC. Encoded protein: CSVVGGANVLTF.

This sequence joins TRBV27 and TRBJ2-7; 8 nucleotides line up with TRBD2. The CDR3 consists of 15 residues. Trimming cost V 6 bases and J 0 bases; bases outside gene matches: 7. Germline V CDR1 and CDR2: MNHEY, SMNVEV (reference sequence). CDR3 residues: CASSPSGGSSYEQYF. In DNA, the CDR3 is TGTGCCAGCAGCCCGAGCGGGGGAAGCTCCTACGAGCAGTACTTC.

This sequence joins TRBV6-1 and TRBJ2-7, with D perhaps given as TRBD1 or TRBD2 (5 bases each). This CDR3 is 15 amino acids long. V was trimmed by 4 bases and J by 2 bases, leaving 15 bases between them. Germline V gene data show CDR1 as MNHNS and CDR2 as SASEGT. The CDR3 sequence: CASSVEAGRTYEQYF. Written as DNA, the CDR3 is TGTGCCAGCAGTGTAGAGGCAGGGAGAACCTACGAGCAGTACTTC.

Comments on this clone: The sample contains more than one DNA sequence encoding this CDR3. The CDR3 DNA reads as TGCAGCGTCAGAGGGGGCCAAGCCTACGAGCAGTACTTC. It specifies CSVRGGQAYEQYF. The J gene is TRBJ2-7, the V gene TRBV29-1; the match to TRBD1 covers 7 bases. The CDR3 extends over 13 amino acids. V was pared by 6 bases and J by 2 bases, with 7 bases of the junction left unmatched. Germline assignment: CDR1 SQVTM and CDR2 ANQGSEA.

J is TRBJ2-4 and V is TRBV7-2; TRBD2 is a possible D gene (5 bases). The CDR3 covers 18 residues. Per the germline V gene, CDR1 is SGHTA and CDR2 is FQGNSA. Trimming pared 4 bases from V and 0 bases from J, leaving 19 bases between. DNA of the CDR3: TGTGCCAGCAGCTCTAGCCCCTCTTCGGAGATAGCCAAAAACATTCAGTACTTC. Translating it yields CASSSSPSSEIAKNIQYF.

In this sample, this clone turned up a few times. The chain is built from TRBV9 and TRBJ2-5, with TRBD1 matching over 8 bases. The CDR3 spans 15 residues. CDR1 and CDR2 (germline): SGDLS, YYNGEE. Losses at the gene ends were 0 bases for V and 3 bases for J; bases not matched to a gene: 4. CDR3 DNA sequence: TGTGCCAGCAGCGTAGAGAGGACAGGGAAAGAGACCCAGTACTTC. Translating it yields CASSVERTGKETQYF.

The CDR3: CASSHLGQDIYQAFF. The CDR3 region has the DNA TGTGCCAGCAGCCACCTTGGACAGGACATTTATCAAGCTTTCTTT. The rearrangement uses TRBV4-2 and TRBJ1-1, with TRBD1 identical over 7 bases. Germline lookup yields CDR1 LGHNA and CDR2 YNFKEQ. The V gene end was trimmed by 3 bases and the J gene end by 9 bases; junction bases not matched to a gene: 13. The CDR3 loop spans 15 amino acids.

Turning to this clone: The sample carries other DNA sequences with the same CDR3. The CDR3 region is CASSYSRGGEQFF. Written as DNA, the CDR3 is TGTGCCAGCAGTTACTCCCGAGGAGGTGAGCAGTTCTTC. This sequence joins TRBV6-5 and TRBJ2-1; a weak D match, TRBD2 (5 bases). Looked up from germline, CDR1 is MNHEY and CDR2 is SVGAGI. Trimming took off 0 bases at V and 9 bases at J, with 9 bases between the two ends. The CDR3 is 13 residues long.

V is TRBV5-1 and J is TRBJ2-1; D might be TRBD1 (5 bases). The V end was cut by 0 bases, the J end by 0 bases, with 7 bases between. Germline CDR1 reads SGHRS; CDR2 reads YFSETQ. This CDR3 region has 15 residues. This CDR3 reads CASSLGQTSYNEQFF. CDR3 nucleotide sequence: TGCGCCAGCAGCTTGGGACAGACCTCCTACAATGAGCAGTTCTTC.

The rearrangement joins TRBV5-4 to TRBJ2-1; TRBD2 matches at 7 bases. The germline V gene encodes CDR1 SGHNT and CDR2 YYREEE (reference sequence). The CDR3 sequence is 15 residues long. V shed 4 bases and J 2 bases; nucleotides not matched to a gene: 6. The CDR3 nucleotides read TGTGCCAGCAGCCCCGGGCTAGCGGCCTACAATGAGCAGTTCTTC. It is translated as CASSPGLAAYNEQFF.

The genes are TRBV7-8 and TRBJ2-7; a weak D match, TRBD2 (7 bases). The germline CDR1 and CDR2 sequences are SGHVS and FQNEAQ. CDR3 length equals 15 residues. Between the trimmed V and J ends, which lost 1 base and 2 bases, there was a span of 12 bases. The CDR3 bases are TGTGCCAGCAGCTTAGAAGGGGGGGCGGCCTACGAGCAGTACTTC. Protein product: CASSLEGGAAYEQYF. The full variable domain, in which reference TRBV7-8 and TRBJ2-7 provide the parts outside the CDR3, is GAGVSQSPRYKVAKRGQDVALRCDPISGHVSLFWYQQALGQGPEFLTYFQNEAQLDKSGLPSDRFFAERPEGSVSTLKIQRTQQEDSAVYLCASSLEGGAAYEQYFGPGTRLTVT.

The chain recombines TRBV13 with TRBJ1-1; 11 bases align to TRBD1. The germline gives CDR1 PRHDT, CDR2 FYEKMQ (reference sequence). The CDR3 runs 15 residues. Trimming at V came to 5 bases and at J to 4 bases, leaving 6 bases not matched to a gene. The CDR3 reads CASSPGTGGSTEAFF. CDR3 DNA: TGTGCCAGCAGCCCCGGGACAGGGGGGAGCACTGAAGCTTTCTTT.

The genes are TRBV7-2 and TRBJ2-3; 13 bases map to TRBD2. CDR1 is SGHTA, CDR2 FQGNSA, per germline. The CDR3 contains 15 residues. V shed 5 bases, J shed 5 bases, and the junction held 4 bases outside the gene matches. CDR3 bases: TGTGCCAGCAGCCGGGGACTAGCGGGGTTAGATACGCAGTATTTT. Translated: CASSRGLAGLDTQYF.

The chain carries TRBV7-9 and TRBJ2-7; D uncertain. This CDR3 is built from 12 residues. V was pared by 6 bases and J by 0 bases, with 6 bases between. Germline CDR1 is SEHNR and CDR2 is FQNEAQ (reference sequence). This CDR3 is CASSGVSYEQYF. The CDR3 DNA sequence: TGTGCCAGCAGTGGGGTCTCCTACGAGCAGTACTTC.

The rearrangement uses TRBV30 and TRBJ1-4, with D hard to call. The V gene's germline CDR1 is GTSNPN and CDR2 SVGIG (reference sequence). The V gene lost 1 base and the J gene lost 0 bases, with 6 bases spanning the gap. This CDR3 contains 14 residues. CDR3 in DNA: TGTGCCTGGAGTGGACGGACAACTAATGAAAAACTGTTTTTT. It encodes CAWSGRTTNEKLFF.

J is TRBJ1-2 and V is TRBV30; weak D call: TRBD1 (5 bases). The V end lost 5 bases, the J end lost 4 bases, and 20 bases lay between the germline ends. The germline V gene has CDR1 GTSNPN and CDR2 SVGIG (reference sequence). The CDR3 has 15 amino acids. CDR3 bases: TGTGCCTGGTCCTCGGGTGCAGGGTTAACCTATGGCTACACCTTC. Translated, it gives CAWSSGAGLTYGYTF.

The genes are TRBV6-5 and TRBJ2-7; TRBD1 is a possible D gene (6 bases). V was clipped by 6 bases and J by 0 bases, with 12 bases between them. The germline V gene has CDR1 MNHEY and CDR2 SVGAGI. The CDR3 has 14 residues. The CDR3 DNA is TGTGCCAGCAGCCTCAGGGGCCCCTCCTACGAGCAGTACTTC. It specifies CASSLRGPSYEQYF.

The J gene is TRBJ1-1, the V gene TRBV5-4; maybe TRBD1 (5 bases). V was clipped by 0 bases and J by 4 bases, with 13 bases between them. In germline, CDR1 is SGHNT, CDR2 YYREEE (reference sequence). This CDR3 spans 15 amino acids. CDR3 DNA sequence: TGTGCCAGCAGCTTGGATCCAGGGCTGAGCACTGAAGCTTTCTTT. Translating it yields CASSLDPGLSTEAFF.